One sample yielded the 5 T cell receptor beta chains listed below, sequenced in a study of radiation and T cells in renal cell carcinoma. This sample's time point: blood 2 weeks post-SBRT. Treatment indicated: 15 Gy SBRT to primary tumor, nephrectomy 4 weeks later. The protocol was immunoSEQ multiplex PCR, while the TCRdb copy is restricted to in-frame clones and leaves out a portion. The sample yields some 130,000 clones, approximately 80% seen once. The specimen was blood, collected from a patient whose treatment included radiotherapy and nephrectomy. The receptors shown here come from a woman aged 55-75 years with renal cell carcinoma.

The chain is built from TRBV4-1 and TRBJ2-3; 11 nucleotides match TRBD2. V dropped 1 base and J dropped 1; count of bases not matched to a gene: 7. Germline CDR1 and CDR2: MGHRA and YSYEKL. The CDR3 contains 18 residues. CDR3 residues: CASSQGSASGGRTDTQYF. As DNA, the CDR3 is TGCGCCAGCAGCCAAGGGTCGGCTAGCGGGGGGCGCACAGATACGCAGTATTTT.

The rearrangement uses TRBV6-5 and TRBJ2-7; TRBD2 agrees at 9 bases. The germline V gene encodes CDR1 MNHEY and CDR2 SVGAGI. The CDR3 loop spans 14 amino acids. Unmatched junction bases numbered 1, after V lost 0 bases and J lost 4 bases. In DNA form, the CDR3 reads TGTGCCAGCAGTTACTCTGCGGGAGGGTACGAGCAGTACTTC. Encoded protein: CASSYSAGGYEQYF.

The CDR3: CASSTRWQGLTPYGYTF. CDR3 in DNA: TGTGCCAGCTCCACTCGCTGGCAGGGCCTCACTCCCTATGGCTACACCTTC. The chain carries TRBV27 and TRBJ1-2; D is perhaps TRBD1 (5 bases). V was pared by 8 bases and J by 4 bases, with 26 bases between. The germline gives CDR1 MNHEY, CDR2 SMNVEV (reference sequence). The CDR3 totals 17 residues.

The chain uses TRBV7-9 and TRBJ2-5, with D possibly matching TRBD2 (5 bases). The CDR3 has 12 amino acids. V was cut by 10 bases and J by 6 bases, with 15 bases left in between. The germline CDR1 and CDR2 sequences are SEHNR and FQNEAQ (reference sequence). CDR3 residues: CATSGDLKTQYF. The CDR3 DNA is TGTGCCACCTCCGGGGATTTGAAGACCCAGTACTTC.

This clone was found once. The chain couples TRBV28 to TRBJ2-7; either TRBD1 or TRBD2 may supply D (5 bases each). Trimming shortened V by 11 bases and J by 3 bases, and 17 bases separated the two germline ends. The length of the CDR3 is 13 residues. Germline V gives CDR1 MDHEN, CDR2 SYDVKM. The CDR3 DNA follows: TGTGCCGCTGGGGGACGGGGCTTCTACGAGCAGTACTTC. As protein: CAAGGRGFYEQYF.